This T cell receptor (beta chain) comes out of a study of T cells after yellow fever vaccination. Across the whole study: SMART-Seq v4 Ultra Low Input handled preparation of low-cell-number fractions.

Study observations and caveats: It was a weaker secondary response, yet one that peaked faster, at day 5 versus 15. Post-booster samples contained most primary-vaccination clones (approximately 95% CD4, less than 90% CD8).

A few counts support this clonotype. Its antigen is as yet unknown. The CDR3 runs to 13 residues. V was trimmed by 3 bases and J by 8 bases, leaving 13 bases between them. Germline V CDR1 and CDR2: LGHDT, YNNKEL (reference sequence). A 5'RACE template-switching step, the method used to make TCR cDNA, added a universal primer site and UMIs. TCRdb itself ran the 5' RACE reads through MiXCR, one entry per CDR3 protein. There are 150,000 to 200,000 distinct CDR3 sequences in the sample; 6.2% occur only once, and nearly 3% lies in the top ten. This chain connects TRBV3-1 to TRBJ2-5, with D hard to call. This specimen consisted of CD4+ T cells sorted from PBMCs, obtained on the day of the first yellow fever vaccination. The receptor's source is a man in his late teens or twenties who received the YFV17D yellow fever vaccine. This chain's CDR3 is CASSHQAKDTQYF. CDR3 in DNA: TGTGCCAGCAGCCATCAGGCAAAGGATACCCAGTACTTC.